The clone carrying this T cell receptor beta chain has just a few counts. No antigen is known for it. Germline V gene data show CDR1 as DFQATT and CDR2 as SNEGSKA (reference sequence). V shed 4 bases and J 3 bases; nucleotides not matched to a gene: 7. The CDR3 spans 14 residues. The sample belongs to a study of CD8 T cells in ankylosing spondylitis. Overall study findings and caveats: Disease-linked clones were reportedly significantly enriched in matched ankylosing spondylitis synovial fluid. One TCR beta motif, made up of seven to nine highly homologous variants, appeared characteristic of ankylosing spondylitis blood.

Researchers built TCR beta libraries using quantitative 5'-RACE with molecular barcodes. TCRdb independently ran MiXCR on the 5' RACE reads; one entry per CDR3 protein. The table lists approximately 290,000 distinct CDR3 sequences, less than 25% of them singletons. V usage is TRBV20-1 and J usage is TRBJ2-3, with 7 positions matching TRBD2. The sequence was obtained from a female donor with ankylosing spondylitis or in good health (not recorded which). The sample was blood, either unsorted or a sorted T cell fraction (not recorded which). CDR3 sequence: CSATPSGPTDTQYF. Here the CDR3 DNA reads TGCAGTGCTACCCCTAGCGGACCTACAGATACGCAGTATTTT.